The sample holds a few counts of the clone carrying this T cell receptor (beta chain). The data originate from a study of blood T cell repertoires in COVID-19. Only in-frame clones appear in the TCRdb table, and some are missing; sequencing was by immunoSEQ multiplex PCR. The sample shows 150,000 to 200,000 clones, about 80% of them seen only once. The ends were cut back, 4 bases at V and 5 bases at J, with 18 bases in the middle. Looked up from germline, CDR1 is SGHTS and CDR2 is YDEGEE. CDR3 length: 16 amino acids. The specimen was PBMCs or T cells enriched from blood (not recorded which). This receptor was taken from a man aged 60-69 years who had been exposed to COVID-19. The gene calls are TRBV5-8 and TRBJ2-2; a possible D gene is TRBD1 (5 bases). The chain's CDR3 is CASSPNRSPATGELFF. CDR3 nucleotides: TGTGCCAGCAGCCCGAACAGGTCCCCAGCGACCGGGGAGCTGTTTTTT.